This T cell receptor (beta chain) was observed in a study of blood T cell repertoires in COVID-19. Study at large: Donors in the United States, Italy and Spain gave samples during acute or convalescent COVID-19. T cells, B-cell-depleted T cells, or PBMCs supplied cDNA or gDNA.

The germline CDR1 and CDR2 sequences are MNHNS and SASEGT. Trimming removed 3 bases from V and 2 bases from J, with 17 bases in between. The CDR3 totals 16 residues. Clones were sequenced by immunoSEQ multiplex PCR, and TCRdb holds only the in-frame ones, with some missing. The table includes 70,000 to 100,000 clones, over 90% detected once. This rearrangement joins TRBV6-1 to TRBJ2-7; a possible D gene is TRBD1 (6 bases). Sequencing was performed on peripheral blood. This sequence was found in a man in his sixties with acute or convalescent COVID-19. The CDR3 reads CASSDVGGSRTYEQYF. CDR3 coding DNA: TGTGCCAGCAGTGATGTTGGGGGCAGTCGGACCTACGAGCAGTACTTC.